These 8 T cell receptor beta chains were sequenced from one sample in a study of blood T cells in healthy people across ages. The authors ran a second PCR of 7 to 11 cycles using a sample-barcoded 5' primer and a J-beta primer mix. TCRdb re-called the 5' RACE reads with MiXCR, one entry per CDR3 protein. The sample lists approximately 880,000 distinct CDR3 sequences, around 48% occurring once. Sequenced input: blood. The receptors here all came from a man aged 30 to 45 in good health.

There are a few counts of this clonotype. V gene TRBV20-1 combines with J gene TRBJ1-5; D is unclear. Looked up from germline, CDR1 is DFQATT and CDR2 is SNEGSKA (reference sequence). The ends were cut back, 5 bases at V and 2 bases at J, with 13 bases in the middle. The CDR3 totals 14 residues. CDR3 amino acids: CSAPDPYGNQPQHF. CDR3 nucleotides: TGCAGTGCTCCTGACCCCTATGGCAATCAGCCCCAGCATTTT.

The chain has TRBV6-5 and TRBJ2-3; 8 positions match TRBD1. The J segment lost 1 base and the V segment lost 6 bases, leaving 6 bases of the junction unmatched. This CDR3 has 15 amino acids. The germline V gene has CDR1 MNHEY and CDR2 SVGAGI. CDR3 sequence: CASRQPTGGTDTQYF. In DNA, the CDR3 is TGTGCCAGCAGACAACCGACAGGGGGCACAGATACGCAGTATTTT.

This clonotype was recorded many times. The rearrangement uses TRBV4-1 and TRBJ2-2; weak D call: TRBD2 (5 bases). The CDR3 consists of 15 residues. V gave up 0 bases and J gave up 6 bases, with 11 bases separating them. Germline CDR1 is MGHRA and CDR2 is YSYEKL. DNA of the CDR3: TGCGCCAGCAGCCAAGATCCCGGGGTGGCCGGGGAGCTGTTTTTT. This encodes CASSQDPGVAGELFF.

The rearrangement uses TRBV7-2 and TRBJ2-1, with D maybe TRBD2 (6 bases). The CDR3 has 15 amino acids. Germline V CDR1 and CDR2: SGHTA, FQGNSA. V was trimmed by 4 bases and J by 2 bases, leaving 12 bases between them. CDR3: CASSSEGFTYNEQFF. As DNA, the CDR3 is TGTGCCAGCAGCTCGGAGGGGTTCACCTACAATGAGCAGTTCTTC. Full variable domain (missing parts from reference TRBV7-2 and TRBJ2-1): GAGVSQSPSNKVTEKGKDVELRCDPISGHTALYWYRQSLGQGLEFLIYFQGNSAPDKSGLPSDRFSAERTGGSVSTLTIQRTQQEDSAVYLCASSSEGFTYNEQFFGPGTRLTVL.

This clonotype was seen a handful of times. The chain uses TRBV6-6 and TRBJ1-1; 7 nucleotides align to TRBD1. The CDR3 extends over 14 amino acids. Germline V gives CDR1 MNHNY, CDR2 SVGAGI (reference sequence). V gave up 9 bases and J gave up 1 base; unmatched junction bases: 8. CDR3 protein: CASKPGGQNTEAFF. Here the CDR3 DNA reads TGTGCCAGTAAACCAGGGGGTCAGAACACTGAAGCTTTCTTT.

The V call is TRBV9, the J call TRBJ2-5; TRBD2 matches at 9 bases. Germline V lookup: CDR1 SGDLS, CDR2 YYNGEE. Unmatched junction bases numbered 13, after V lost 4 bases and J lost 6 bases. This CDR3 spans 16 amino acids. The CDR3, as DNA: TGTGCCAGCAGCTCTGGCGGGGGGGGATCCGCGAAGACCCAGTACTTC. Protein: CASSSGGGGSAKTQYF.

A few counts support this clonotype. The rearrangement uses TRBV7-2 and TRBJ1-2; D is unclear. The germline V and J ends were trimmed by 4 bases and 8 bases, with 11 bases remaining between them. CDR1 SGHTA and CDR2 FQGNSA come from the germline V gene. This CDR3 has 12 residues. The CDR3 loop is CASSSEYGGYTF. Written as DNA, the CDR3 is TGTGCCAGCAGCTCTGAGTACGGGGGCTACACCTTC.

J is TRBJ2-1 and V is TRBV2; 10 nucleotides line up with TRBD2. CDR1 SNHLY and CDR2 FYNNEI come from the germline V gene. V lost 1 base, J lost 2 bases, and 2 bases stayed unmatched. This CDR3 comprises 16 residues. As DNA, the CDR3 is TGTGCCAGCAGTGAAGAAGCGGGAGGGGCCTACAATGAGCAGTTCTTC. Residues: CASSEEAGGAYNEQFF. Supplemented by reference TRBV2 and TRBJ2-1, the full variable domain reads EPEVTQTPSHQVTQMGQEVILRCVPISNHLYFYWYRQILGQKVEFLVSFYNNEISEKSEIFDDQFSVERPDGSNFTLKIRSTKLEDSAMYFCASSEEAGGAYNEQFFGPGTRLTVL.